This TCR beta chain was captured by sequencing in a study of OX40 agonist ivuxolimab in advanced cancers. Study in general: Patients received the agonistic anti-OX40 (CD134) antibody ivuxolimab. Findings and caveats of the study: Dose levels from 0.1 to 3.0 mg/kg saw CD4+ and CD8+ blood T cells expand clonally by week 6. Expanded clones were, on average, more numerous among CD8+ T cells than CD4+.

The assay was immunoSEQ multiplex PCR, and TCRdb's table has in-frame clones only and misses some. The sample carries around 76,000 clones, around 81% recorded once. CDR3 size: 15 residues. Per germline, CDR1 MNHEY and CDR2 SMNVEV (reference sequence). V gave up 2 bases and J gave up 7 bases; unmatched junction bases: 9. For this clone: Antigen specificity is unknown.

This sample comprised CD4+ or CD8+ T cells sorted from blood, obtained in a trial of the OX40 agonist ivuxolimab. This TCR derives from an adult with an advanced solid tumor such as melanoma, head and neck, liver or kidney cancer. The genes are TRBV27 and TRBJ2-5; 8 positions agree with TRBD2. The CDR3 DNA reads as TGTGCCAGCAGTTTAAGCGGGGGCCTCCGGGGGACCCAGTACTTC. Protein product: CASSLSGGLRGTQYF.